A single sample is the source of the 17 T cell receptor beta chains below, sequenced in a study of shared clonotypes between healthy human individuals. Sequenced by immunoSEQ multiplex PCR; TCRdb stores in-frame clones only, minus some. The sample has 1,100,000 or so clones, more than 75% seen once. The sample was memory CD4+ T cells from PBMCs. Indicated subset: CD45RA-negative fraction. The origin of the receptors is a young man in good health. Some clones in this sample may be carry-over from other donors' samples.

The genes are TRBV2 and TRBJ1-2; possibly TRBD1 for D (6 bases). The V gene lost 5 bases and the J gene lost 12 bases, with 22 bases spanning the gap. Germline V gene data show CDR1 as SNHLY and CDR2 as FYNNEI. CDR3 length: 14 amino acids. This chain's CDR3 is CASSLETGFSMDTF. The DNA for the CDR3 is TGTGCCAGCAGTCTAGAAACAGGGTTCTCTATGGACACCTTC.

This sequence joins TRBV7-9 and TRBJ2-1; weak D call: TRBD2 (6 bases). V lost 3 bases and J 13 bases, leaving 16 bases between the germline ends. Germline-derived CDR1 and CDR2 are SEHNR and FQNEAQ (reference sequence). The CDR3 contains 13 residues. CDR3 sequence (DNA): TGTGCCAGCAGCTTGGAGGGGATCGGGGCACAGTTCTTC. Translation gives CASSLEGIGAQFF.

The genes are TRBV30 and TRBJ1-5; D is ambiguous. This CDR3 comprises 14 residues. Trimming shortened V by 0 bases and J by 4 bases, and 10 bases separated the two germline ends. CDR1 is GTSNPN, CDR2 SVGIG, per germline (reference sequence). The CDR3 DNA follows: TGTGCCTGGAGTGTCTGGGCTCAAAATCAGCCCCAGCATTTT. Translated, it gives CAWSVWAQNQPQHF.

Turning to this clone: The same CDR3 also results from other DNA sequences found in this sample. The chain uses TRBV5-4 and TRBJ1-2, with a tentative D call TRBD1 (5 bases). CDR1 is SGHNT and CDR2 is YYREEE in the germline V gene (reference sequence). Trimming left V 4 bases short and J 2 bases short, with 9 bases between. The CDR3 runs to 13 residues. The CDR3 coding sequence is TGTGCCAGCAGCCCTGACAGCAACTATGGCTACACCTTC. Amino acids: CASSPDSNYGYTF.

The DNA of the CDR3 is TGTGCCAGCAGCTTAGCGGGACAGAGAAATGAAAAACTGTTTTTT. It codes for CASSLAGQRNEKLFF. The chain couples TRBV7-6 to TRBJ1-4, with TRBD1 matching over 7 bases. With V trimmed by 0 bases and J by 5 bases, 3 bases remained unmatched. The CDR3 contains 15 residues. Germline CDR1 SGHVS, CDR2 FNYEAQ.

This CDR3 is CASSQAKWSHSGANVLTF. The DNA of the CDR3 is TGCGCCAGCAGCCAGGCTAAGTGGTCCCACTCTGGGGCCAACGTCCTGACTTTC. The chain employs TRBV4-3 and TRBJ2-6; D gene unclear. Germline CDR1 is LGHNA and CDR2 is YSLEER. The CDR3 is made up of 18 amino acids. Trimming left V 3 bases short and J 0 bases short, with 15 bases between.

This clone appeared many times. J is TRBJ2-7 and V is TRBV28; no reliable D call. The CDR3 consists of 13 residues. The V and J ends lost 5 bases and 2 bases respectively, with 10 bases between them. CDR1 is MDHEN and CDR2 is SYDVKM in the germline V gene. CDR3 bases: TGTGCCAGCAGTCCTCCCACCCCCTACGAGCAGTACTTC. Translated, it gives CASSPPTPYEQYF.

This clone was detected a few times. The CDR3, as DNA: TGCAGTGCTAGGGTCAAGGCCTCTAGGACCTTC. The encoded protein is CSARVKASRTF. V and J are TRBV20-1 and TRBJ1-2; no definite D call. The CDR3 length is 11 residues. Per the germline V gene, CDR1 is DFQATT and CDR2 is SNEGSKA (reference sequence). Trimming removed 3 bases at V and 14 bases at J, with 16 bases between.

To note about this clone: With a much larger clone just one base away, this may be a read error. The chain combines TRBV29-1 with TRBJ1-2; possibly TRBD1 for D (5 bases). V lost 4 bases and J lost 3, with 21 bases in between. The CDR3 covers 16 residues. CDR1 and CDR2 from the germline V gene are SQVTM and ANQGSEA. As DNA, the CDR3 is TGCAGCGTTGGGTTTTTTTATCTGGGGCTACACTATGGCTACACCTTC. It is translated as CSVGFFYLGLHYGYTF.

J is TRBJ2-5 and V is TRBV2; D is undetermined. Germline V gene sequence: CDR1 SNHLY, CDR2 FYNNEI. The CDR3 contains 13 residues. Between the trimmed V and J ends, which lost 3 bases and 4 bases, there was a span of 9 bases. The chain's CDR3 is CASSDRLPETQYF. The CDR3 DNA reads as TGTGCCAGCAGTGACCGACTGCCAGAGACCCAGTACTTC.

The chain carries TRBV4-3 and TRBJ1-6; D is unresolved. Germline assignment: CDR1 LGHNA and CDR2 YSLEER. The CDR3 runs to 12 residues. Trimming removed 0 bases from V and 13 bases from J, with 7 bases in between. The CDR3 nucleotides read TGCGCCAGCAGCCAAGATGGAAGGCCCCTCCACTTT. This codes for CASSQDGRPLHF.

This clone was recorded only once. V gene TRBV28 combines with J gene TRBJ2-7; D gene uncertain. CDR3 size: 12 residues. The V end was cut by 5 bases, the J end by 2 bases, with 7 bases between. Germline V lookup: CDR1 MDHEN, CDR2 SYDVKM. The CDR3, as DNA: TGTGCCAGCAGTACGACTGCCTACGAGCAGTACTTC. Its translation is CASSTTAYEQYF.

This chain links TRBV28 with TRBJ2-7, with TRBD1 as a possible D gene (6 bases). This CDR3 has 15 residues. Per the germline V gene, CDR1 is MDHEN and CDR2 is SYDVKM. Trimming removed 6 bases at V and 0 bases at J, with 15 bases between. This chain's CDR3 is CASRAQGQSSYEQYF. Written as DNA, the CDR3 is TGTGCCAGCAGAGCACAGGGCCAAAGCTCCTACGAGCAGTACTTC.

The chain couples TRBV2 to TRBJ2-4; weak D call: TRBD1 (6 bases). Deletions cut 8 bases from V and 4 bases from J, with 9 bases between. This CDR3 has 12 amino acids. Germline V gives CDR1 SNHLY, CDR2 FYNNEI. CDR3 in amino acids: CASRDNKNIQYF. CDR3 DNA: TGTGCCAGCCGGGACAATAAAAACATTCAGTACTTC.

This clone was counted once. The chain uses TRBV7-2 and TRBJ2-1; D unclear. The germline V and J ends were trimmed by 2 bases and 0 bases, with 8 bases remaining between them. The CDR3 loop spans 15 amino acids. Germline V gene sequence: CDR1 SGHTA, CDR2 FQGNSA. The DNA for the CDR3 is TGTGCCAGCAGCTTAACGGATTTCTCCTACAATGAGCAGTTCTTC. This gives the protein CASSLTDFSYNEQFF.

This sequence joins TRBV27 and TRBJ1-4; no firm D call. Between the trimmed V and J ends, which lost 5 bases and 1 base, there was a span of 20 bases. Per germline, CDR1 MNHEY and CDR2 SMNVEV (reference sequence). CDR3 length equals 18 residues. This CDR3 is CASSAGSPWVETNEKLFF. DNA for the CDR3: TGTGCCAGCAGTGCCGGGTCCCCGTGGGTGGAAACTAATGAAAAACTGTTTTTT.

This rearrangement joins TRBV2 to TRBJ2-7; D not resolved. Germline assignment: CDR1 SNHLY and CDR2 FYNNEI. Trimming cost V 5 bases and J 3 bases, with 5 bases left between them. The CDR3 contains 11 residues. Here the CDR3 reads CASSMLYEQYF. CDR3 in DNA: TGTGCCAGCAGTATGCTCTACGAGCAGTACTTC. The entire variable domain, with the rest obtained from reference TRBV2 and TRBJ2-7, is as follows: EPEVTQTPSHQVTQMGQEVILRCVPISNHLYFYWYRQILGQKVEFLVSFYNNEISEKSEIFDDQFSVERPDGSNFTLKIRSTKLEDSAMYFCASSMLYEQYFGPGTRLTVT.